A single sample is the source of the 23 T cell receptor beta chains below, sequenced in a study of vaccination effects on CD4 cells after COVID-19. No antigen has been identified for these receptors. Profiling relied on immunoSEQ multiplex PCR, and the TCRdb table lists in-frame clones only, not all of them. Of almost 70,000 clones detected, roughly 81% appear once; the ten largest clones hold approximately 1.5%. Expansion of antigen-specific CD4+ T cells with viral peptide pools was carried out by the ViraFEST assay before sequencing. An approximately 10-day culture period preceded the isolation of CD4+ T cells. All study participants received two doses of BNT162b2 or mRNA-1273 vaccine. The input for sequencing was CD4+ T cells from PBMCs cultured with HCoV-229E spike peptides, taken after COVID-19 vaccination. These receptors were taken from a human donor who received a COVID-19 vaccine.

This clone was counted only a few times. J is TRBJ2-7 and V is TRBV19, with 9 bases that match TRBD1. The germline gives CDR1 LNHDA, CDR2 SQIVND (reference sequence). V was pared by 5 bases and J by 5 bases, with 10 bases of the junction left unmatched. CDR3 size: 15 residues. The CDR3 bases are TGTGCCAGTAGTCCCACCGGGACAGGGAATAACGAGCAGTACGTC. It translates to CASSPTGTGNNEQYV.

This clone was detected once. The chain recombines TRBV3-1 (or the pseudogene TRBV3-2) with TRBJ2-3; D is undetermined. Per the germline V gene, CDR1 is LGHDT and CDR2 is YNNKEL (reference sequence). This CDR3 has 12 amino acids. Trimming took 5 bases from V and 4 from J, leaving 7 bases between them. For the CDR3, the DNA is TGTGCCAGCAGCTCTAGAGCAGATACGCAGTATTTT. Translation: CASSSRADTQYF.

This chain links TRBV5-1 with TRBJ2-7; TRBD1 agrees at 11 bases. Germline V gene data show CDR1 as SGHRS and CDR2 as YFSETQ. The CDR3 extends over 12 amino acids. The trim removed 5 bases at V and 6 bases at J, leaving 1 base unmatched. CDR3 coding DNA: TGCGCCAGCAGGGGGACAGGGGGCGAGCAGTACGTC. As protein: CASRGTGGEQYV.

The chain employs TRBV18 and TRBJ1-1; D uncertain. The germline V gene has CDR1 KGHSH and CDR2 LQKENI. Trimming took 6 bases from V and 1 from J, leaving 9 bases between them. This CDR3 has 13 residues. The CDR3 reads CASSPLGNTEAFF. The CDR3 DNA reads TGTGCCAGCTCTCCTCTGGGGAACACTGAAGCTTTCTTT.

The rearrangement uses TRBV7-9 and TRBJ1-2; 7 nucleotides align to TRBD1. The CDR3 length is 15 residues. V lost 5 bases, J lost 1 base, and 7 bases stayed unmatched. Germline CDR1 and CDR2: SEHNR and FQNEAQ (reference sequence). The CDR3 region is CASSPGGRGNYGYTF. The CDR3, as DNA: TGTGCCAGCAGCCCAGGGGGGCGGGGTAACTATGGCTACACCTTC.

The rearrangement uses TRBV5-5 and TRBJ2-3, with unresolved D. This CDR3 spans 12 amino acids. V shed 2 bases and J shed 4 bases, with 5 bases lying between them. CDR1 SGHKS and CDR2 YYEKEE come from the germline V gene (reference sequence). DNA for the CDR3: TGTGCCAGCAGCTTCGCATCAGATACGCAGTATTTT. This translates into CASSFASDTQYF.

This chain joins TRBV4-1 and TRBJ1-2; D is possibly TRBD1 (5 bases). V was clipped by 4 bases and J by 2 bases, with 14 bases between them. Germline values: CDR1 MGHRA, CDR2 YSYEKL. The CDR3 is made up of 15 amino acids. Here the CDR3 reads CASSPTPWGNYGYTF. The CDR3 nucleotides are TGCGCCAGCAGCCCAACCCCTTGGGGGAACTATGGCTACACCTTC.

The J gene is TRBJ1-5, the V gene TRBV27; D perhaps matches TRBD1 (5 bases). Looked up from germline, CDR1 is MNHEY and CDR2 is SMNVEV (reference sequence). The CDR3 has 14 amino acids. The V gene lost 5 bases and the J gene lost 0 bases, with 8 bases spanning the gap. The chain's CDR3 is CASSLDNSNQPQHF. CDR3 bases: TGTGCCAGCAGTCTGGACAATAGCAATCAGCCCCAGCATTTT.

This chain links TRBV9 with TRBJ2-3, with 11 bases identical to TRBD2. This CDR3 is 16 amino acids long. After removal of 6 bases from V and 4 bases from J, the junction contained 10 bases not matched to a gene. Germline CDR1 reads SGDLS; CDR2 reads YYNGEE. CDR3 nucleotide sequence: TGTGCCAGCACCCCTTCTAGCGGGGGGCCGGCAGATACGCAGTATTTT. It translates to CASTPSSGGPADTQYF.

CDR3: CASSLGTGGEQYV. The CDR3 coding sequence is TGTGCCAGCTCACTCGGGACAGGGGGTGAGCAGTACGTC. The chain uses TRBV18 and TRBJ2-7; 11 positions agree with TRBD1. With V trimmed by 4 bases and J by 7 bases, 3 bases remained unmatched. This CDR3 comprises 13 residues. Per germline, CDR1 KGHSH and CDR2 LQKENI.

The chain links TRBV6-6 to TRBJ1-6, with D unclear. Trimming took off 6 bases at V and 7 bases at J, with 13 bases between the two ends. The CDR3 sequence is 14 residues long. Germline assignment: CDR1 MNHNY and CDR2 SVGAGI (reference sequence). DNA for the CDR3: TGTGCCAGCAGATCCGAGGGTTACAATTCACCCCTCCACTTT. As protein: CASRSEGYNSPLHF.

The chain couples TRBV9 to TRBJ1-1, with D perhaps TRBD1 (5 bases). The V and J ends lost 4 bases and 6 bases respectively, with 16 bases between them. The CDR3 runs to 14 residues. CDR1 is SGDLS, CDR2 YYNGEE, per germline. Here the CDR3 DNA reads TGTGCCAGCAGCCCCAGGGTGTCGGTGGCTGAAGCTTTCTTT. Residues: CASSPRVSVAEAFF.

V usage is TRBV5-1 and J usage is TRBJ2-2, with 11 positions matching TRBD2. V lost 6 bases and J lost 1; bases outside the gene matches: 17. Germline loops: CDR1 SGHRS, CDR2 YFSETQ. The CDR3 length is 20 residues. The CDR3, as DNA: TGCGCCAGCACCATCGCCAAGATTCTAGCGGGGGGCGTGAACACCGGGGAGCTGTTTTTT. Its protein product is CASTIAKILAGGVNTGELFF.

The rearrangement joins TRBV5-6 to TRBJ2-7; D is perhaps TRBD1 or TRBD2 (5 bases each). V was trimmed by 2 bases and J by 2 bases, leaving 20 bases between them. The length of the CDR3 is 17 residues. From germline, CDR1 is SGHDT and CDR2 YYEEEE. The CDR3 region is CASSFGVGADDTYEQYV. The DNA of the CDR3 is TGTGCCAGCAGCTTTGGGGTCGGGGCGGACGATACCTACGAGCAGTACGTC.

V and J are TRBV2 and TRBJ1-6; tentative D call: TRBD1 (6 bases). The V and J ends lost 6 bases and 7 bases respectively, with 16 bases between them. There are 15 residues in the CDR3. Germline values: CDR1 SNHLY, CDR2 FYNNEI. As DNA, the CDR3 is TGTGCCAGCAGCCCCGGGACACTCCAAAATTCACCCCTCCACTTT. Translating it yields CASSPGTLQNSPLHF. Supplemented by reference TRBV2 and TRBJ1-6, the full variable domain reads EPEVTQTPSHQVTQMGQEVILRCVPISNHLYFYWYRQILGQKVEFLVSFYNNEISEKSEIFDDQFSVERPDGSNFTLKIRSTKLEDSAMYFCASSPGTLQNSPLHFGNGTRLTVT.

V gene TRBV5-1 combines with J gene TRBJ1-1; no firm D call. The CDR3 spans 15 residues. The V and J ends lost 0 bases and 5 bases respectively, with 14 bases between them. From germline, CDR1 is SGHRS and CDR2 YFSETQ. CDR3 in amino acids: CASSLEAGVNTEAFF. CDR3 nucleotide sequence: TGCGCCAGCAGCTTGGAGGCGGGTGTAAATACTGAAGCTTTCTTT.

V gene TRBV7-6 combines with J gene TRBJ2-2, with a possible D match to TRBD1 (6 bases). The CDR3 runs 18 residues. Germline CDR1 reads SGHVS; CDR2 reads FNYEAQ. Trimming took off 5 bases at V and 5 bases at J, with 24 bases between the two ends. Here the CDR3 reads CASSDRLTSGVGTGELFF. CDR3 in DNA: TGTGCCAGCAGCGACCGACTGACTTCAGGGGTCGGGACCGGGGAGCTGTTTTTT. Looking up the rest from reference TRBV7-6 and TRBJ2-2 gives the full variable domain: GAGVSQSPRYKVTKRGQDVALRCDPISGHVSLYWYRQALGQGPEFLTYFNYEAQQDKSGLPNDRFSAERPEGSISTLTIQRTEQRDSAMYRCASSDRLTSGVGTGELFFGEGSRLTVL.

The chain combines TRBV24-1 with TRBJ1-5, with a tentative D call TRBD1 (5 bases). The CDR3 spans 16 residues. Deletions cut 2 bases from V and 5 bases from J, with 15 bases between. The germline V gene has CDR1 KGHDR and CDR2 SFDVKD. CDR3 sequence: CATSDSRGGGYQPQHF. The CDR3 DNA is TGTGCCACCAGTGATTCCCGGGGCGGAGGCTATCAGCCCCAGCATTTT.

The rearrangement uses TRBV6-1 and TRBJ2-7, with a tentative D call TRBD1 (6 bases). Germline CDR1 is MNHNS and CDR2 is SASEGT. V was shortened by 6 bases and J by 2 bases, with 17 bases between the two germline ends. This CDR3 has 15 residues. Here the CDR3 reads CASRTTGRAPYEQYV. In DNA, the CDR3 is TGTGCCAGCAGGACGACAGGTCGAGCTCCCTACGAGCAGTACGTC.

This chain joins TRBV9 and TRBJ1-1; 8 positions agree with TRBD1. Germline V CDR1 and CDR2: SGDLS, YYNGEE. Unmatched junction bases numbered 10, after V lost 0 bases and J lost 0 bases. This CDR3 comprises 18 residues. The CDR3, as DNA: TGTGCCAGCAGCGTAGAGGCTGGGACAGGAGGAATGAACACTGAAGCTTTCTTT. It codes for CASSVEAGTGGMNTEAFF.

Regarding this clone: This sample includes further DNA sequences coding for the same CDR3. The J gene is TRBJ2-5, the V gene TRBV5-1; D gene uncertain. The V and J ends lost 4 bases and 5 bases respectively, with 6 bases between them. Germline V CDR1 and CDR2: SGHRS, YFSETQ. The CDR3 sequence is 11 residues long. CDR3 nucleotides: TGCGCCAGCAGCCTACAGGAGACCCAGTACTTC. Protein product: CASSLQETQYF. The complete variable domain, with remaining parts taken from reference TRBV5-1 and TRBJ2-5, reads KAGVTQTPRYLIKTRGQQVTLSCSPISGHRSVSWYQQTPGQGLQFLFEYFSETQRNKGNFPGRFSGRQFSNSRSEMNVSTLELGDSALYLCASSLQETQYFGPGTRLLVL.

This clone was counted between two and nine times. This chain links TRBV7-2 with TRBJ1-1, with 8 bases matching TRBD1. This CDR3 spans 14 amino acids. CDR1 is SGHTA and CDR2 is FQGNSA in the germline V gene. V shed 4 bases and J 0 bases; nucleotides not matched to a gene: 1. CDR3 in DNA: TGTGCCAGCAGCTCGACAGGGGTGAACACTGAAGCTTTCTTT. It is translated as CASSSTGVNTEAFF.

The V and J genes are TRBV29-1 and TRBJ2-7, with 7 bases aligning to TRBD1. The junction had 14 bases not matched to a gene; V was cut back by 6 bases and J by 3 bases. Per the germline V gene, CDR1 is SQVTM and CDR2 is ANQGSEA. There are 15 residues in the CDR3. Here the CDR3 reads CSVTKLKGQNYEQYV. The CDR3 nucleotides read TGCAGCGTGACGAAACTAAAGGGACAGAACTACGAGCAGTACGTC.